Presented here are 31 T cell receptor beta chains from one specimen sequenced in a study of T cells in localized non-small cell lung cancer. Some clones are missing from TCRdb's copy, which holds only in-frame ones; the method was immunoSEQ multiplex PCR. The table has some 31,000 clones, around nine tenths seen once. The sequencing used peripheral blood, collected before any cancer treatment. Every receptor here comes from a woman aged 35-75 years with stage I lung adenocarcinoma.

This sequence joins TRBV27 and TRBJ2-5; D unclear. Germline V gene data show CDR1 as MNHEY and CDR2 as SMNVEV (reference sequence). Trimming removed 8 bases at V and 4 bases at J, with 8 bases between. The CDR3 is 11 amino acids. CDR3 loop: CASSWGETQYF. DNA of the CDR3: TGTGCCAGCTCTTGGGGAGAGACCCAGTACTTC.

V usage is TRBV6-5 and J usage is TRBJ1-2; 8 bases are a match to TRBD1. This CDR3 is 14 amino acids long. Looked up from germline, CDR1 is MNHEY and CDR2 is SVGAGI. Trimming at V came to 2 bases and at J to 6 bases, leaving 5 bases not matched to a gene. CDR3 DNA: TGTGCCAGCAGTTACGCGCGGACAGGGAATGGCTACACCTTC. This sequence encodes CASSYARTGNGYTF.

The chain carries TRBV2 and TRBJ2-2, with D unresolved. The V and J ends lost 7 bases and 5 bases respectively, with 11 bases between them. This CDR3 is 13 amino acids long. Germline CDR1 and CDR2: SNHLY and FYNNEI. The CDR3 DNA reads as TGTGCCAGCACCCGCGGCCAGACCGGGGAGCTGTTTTTT. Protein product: CASTRGQTGELFF.

In DNA, the CDR3 is TGTGCCAGCAGCGACCTACCAGGGGATTCGAACTATGGCTACACCTTC. It codes for CASSDLPGDSNYGYTF. J is TRBJ1-2 and V is TRBV4-2; D might be TRBD1 (6 bases). Deletions cut 5 bases from V and 2 bases from J, with 18 bases between. CDR1 is LGHNA and CDR2 is YNFKEQ in the germline V gene. The CDR3 extends over 16 amino acids.

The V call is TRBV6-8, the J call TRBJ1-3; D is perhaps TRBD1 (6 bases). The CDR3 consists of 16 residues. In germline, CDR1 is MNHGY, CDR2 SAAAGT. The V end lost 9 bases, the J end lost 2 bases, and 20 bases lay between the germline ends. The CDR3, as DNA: TGTGCCAGAAGTAGGATAAACAGGGATACTGGAAACACCATATATTTT. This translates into CARSRINRDTGNTIYF.

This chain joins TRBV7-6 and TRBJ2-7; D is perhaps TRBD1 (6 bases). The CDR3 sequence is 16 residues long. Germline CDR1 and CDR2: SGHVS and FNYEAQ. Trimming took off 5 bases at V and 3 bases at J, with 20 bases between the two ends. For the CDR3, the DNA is TGTGCCAGCAGCCCGAGACCGACAGGCGCCAACTACGAGCAGTACTTC. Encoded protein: CASSPRPTGANYEQYF.

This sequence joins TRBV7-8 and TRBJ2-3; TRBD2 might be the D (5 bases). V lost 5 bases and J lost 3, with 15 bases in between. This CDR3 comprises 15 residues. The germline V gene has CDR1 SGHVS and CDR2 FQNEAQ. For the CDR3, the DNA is TGTGCCAGCAGCCCTATACTAGGTTCGACAGATACGCAGTATTTT. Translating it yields CASSPILGSTDTQYF.

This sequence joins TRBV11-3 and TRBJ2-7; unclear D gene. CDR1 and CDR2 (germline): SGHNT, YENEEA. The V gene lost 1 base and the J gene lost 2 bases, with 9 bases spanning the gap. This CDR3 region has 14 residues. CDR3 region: CASSLVDGPYEQYF. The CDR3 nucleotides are TGTGCCAGCAGCTTAGTAGACGGCCCCTACGAGCAGTACTTC.

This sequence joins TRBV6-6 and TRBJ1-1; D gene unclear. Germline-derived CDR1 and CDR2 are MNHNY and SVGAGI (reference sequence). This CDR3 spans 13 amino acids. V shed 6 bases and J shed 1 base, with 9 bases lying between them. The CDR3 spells CASSEQKNTEAFF. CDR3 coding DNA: TGTGCCAGCAGCGAACAGAAGAACACTGAAGCTTTCTTT.

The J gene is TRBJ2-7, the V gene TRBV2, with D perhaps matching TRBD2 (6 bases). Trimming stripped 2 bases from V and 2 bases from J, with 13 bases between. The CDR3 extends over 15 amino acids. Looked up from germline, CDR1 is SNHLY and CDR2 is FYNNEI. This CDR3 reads CASSELLWGAYEQYF. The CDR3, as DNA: TGTGCCAGCAGTGAACTTTTGTGGGGGGCCTACGAGCAGTACTTC.

Here the CDR3 DNA reads TGTGCCAGCAGTTTATCGGCAGGGGGCAGGGCTGAAGCTTTCTTT. Translation gives CASSLSAGGRAEAFF. The genes are TRBV27 and TRBJ1-1; 8 positions match TRBD1. The V gene's germline CDR1 is MNHEY and CDR2 SMNVEV (reference sequence). V was pared by 0 bases and J by 6 bases, with 6 bases of the junction left unmatched. This CDR3 comprises 15 residues.

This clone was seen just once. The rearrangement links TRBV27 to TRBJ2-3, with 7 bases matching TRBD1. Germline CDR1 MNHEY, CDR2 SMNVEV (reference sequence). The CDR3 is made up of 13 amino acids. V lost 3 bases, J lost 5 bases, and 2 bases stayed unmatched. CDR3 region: CASSFNRGDTQYF. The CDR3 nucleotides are TGTGCCAGCAGTTTCAACAGGGGAGATACGCAGTATTTT.

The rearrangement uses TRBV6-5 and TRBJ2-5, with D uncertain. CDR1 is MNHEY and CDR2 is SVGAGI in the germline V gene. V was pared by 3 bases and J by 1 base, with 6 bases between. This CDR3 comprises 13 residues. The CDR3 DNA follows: TGTGCCAGCAGTTATACGACCCAAGAGACCCAGTACTTC. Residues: CASSYTTQETQYF.

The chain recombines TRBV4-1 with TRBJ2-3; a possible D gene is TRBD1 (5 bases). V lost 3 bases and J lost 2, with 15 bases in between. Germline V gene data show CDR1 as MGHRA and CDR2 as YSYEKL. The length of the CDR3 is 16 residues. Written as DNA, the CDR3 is TGCGCCAGCAGCCAGGACAAGGGGTTCTCCACAGATACGCAGTATTTT. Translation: CASSQDKGFSTDTQYF.

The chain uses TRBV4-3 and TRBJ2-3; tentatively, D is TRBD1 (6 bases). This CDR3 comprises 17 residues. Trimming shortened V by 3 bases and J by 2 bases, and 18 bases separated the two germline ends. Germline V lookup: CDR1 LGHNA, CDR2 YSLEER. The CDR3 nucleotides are TGCGCCAGCAGCCATTCCGGCCAGGGACACTACACAGATACGCAGTATTTT. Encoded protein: CASSHSGQGHYTDTQYF.

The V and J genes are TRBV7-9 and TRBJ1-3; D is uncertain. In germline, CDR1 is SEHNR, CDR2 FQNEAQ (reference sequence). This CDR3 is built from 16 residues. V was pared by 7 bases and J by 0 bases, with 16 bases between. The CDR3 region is CASTALGRGSGNTIYF. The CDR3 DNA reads TGTGCCAGCACCGCGCTAGGACGGGGCTCTGGAAACACCATATATTTT.

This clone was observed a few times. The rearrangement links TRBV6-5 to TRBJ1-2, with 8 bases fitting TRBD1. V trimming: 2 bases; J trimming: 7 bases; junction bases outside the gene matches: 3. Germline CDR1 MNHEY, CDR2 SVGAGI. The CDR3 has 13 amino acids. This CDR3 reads CASSYPGQAGYTF. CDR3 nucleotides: TGTGCCAGCAGTTACCCGGGACAGGCTGGCTACACCTTC.

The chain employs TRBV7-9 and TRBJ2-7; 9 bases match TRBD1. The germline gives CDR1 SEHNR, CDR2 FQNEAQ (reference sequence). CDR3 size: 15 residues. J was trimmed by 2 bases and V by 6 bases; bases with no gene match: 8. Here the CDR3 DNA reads TGTGCCAGCAGTCCACGGGACAGGGTGCCCTACGAGCAGTACTTC. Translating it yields CASSPRDRVPYEQYF.

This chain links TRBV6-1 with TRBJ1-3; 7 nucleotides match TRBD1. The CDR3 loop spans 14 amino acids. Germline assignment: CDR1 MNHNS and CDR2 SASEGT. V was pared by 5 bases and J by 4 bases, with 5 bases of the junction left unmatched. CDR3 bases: TGTGCCAGCAGTATAGGGACAGCGGGAAACACCATATATTTT. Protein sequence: CASSIGTAGNTIYF.

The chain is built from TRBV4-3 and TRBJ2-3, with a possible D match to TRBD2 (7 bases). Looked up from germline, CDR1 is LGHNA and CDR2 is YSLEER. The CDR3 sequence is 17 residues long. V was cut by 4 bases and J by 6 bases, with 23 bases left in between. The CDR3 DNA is TGCGCCAGCAGCCGCTCTCGGGTAGGGGGGGCAGGGGATACGCAGTATTTT. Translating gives CASSRSRVGGAGDTQYF.

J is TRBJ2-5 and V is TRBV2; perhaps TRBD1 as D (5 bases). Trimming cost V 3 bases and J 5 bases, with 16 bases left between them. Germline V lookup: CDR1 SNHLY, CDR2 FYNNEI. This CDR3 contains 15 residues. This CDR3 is CASSDSYRSYETQYF. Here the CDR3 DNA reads TGTGCCAGCAGTGATAGTTACAGGTCGTATGAGACCCAGTACTTC.

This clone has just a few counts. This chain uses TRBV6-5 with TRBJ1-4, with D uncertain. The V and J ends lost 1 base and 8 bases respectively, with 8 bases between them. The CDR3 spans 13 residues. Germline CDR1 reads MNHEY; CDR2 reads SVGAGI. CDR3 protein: CASSYYGEEKLFF. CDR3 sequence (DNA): TGTGCCAGCAGTTACTATGGTGAAGAAAAACTGTTTTTT.

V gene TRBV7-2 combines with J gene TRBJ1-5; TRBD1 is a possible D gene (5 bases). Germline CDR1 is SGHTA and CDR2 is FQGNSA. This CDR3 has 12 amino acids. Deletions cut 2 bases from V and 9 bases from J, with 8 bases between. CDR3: CASSLSGGPQHF. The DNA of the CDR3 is TGTGCCAGCAGCTTATCCGGGGGGCCCCAGCATTTT.

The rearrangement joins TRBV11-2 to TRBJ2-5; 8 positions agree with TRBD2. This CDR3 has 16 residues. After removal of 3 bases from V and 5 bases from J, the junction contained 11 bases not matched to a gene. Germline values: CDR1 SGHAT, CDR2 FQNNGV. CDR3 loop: CASSLRSRGAGETQYF. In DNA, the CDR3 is TGTGCCAGCAGCTTGCGGTCGCGGGGGGCCGGGGAGACCCAGTACTTC.

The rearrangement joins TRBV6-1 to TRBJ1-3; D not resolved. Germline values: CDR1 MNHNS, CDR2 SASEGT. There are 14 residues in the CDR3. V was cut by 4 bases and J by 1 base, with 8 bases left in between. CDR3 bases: TGTGCCAGCAGTGCACAGTATTCTGGAAACACCATATATTTT. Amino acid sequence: CASSAQYSGNTIYF.

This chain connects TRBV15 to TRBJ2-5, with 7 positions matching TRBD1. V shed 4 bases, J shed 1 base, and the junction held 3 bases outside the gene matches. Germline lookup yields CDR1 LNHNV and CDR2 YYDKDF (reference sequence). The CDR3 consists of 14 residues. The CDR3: CATSTRDSQETQYF. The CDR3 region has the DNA TGTGCCACCAGCACAAGGGACAGCCAAGAGACCCAGTACTTC.

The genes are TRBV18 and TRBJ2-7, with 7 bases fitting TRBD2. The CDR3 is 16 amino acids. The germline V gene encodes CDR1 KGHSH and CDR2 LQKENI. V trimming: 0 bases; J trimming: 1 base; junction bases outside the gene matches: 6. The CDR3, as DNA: TGTGCCAGCTCACCACCTACGGGGGGTCCTTCCTACGAGCAGTACTTC. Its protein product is CASSPPTGGPSYEQYF.

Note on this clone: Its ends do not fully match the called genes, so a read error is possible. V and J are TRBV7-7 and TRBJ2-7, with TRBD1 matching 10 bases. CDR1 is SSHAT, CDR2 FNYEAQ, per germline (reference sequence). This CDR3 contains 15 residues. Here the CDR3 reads CASSGGTGVIHEQYF. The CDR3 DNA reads TGTGCTAGCAGCGGCGGGACAGGGGTTATACACGAGCAGTACTTC.

This CDR3 reads CASSPTEYQETQYF. In DNA form, the CDR3 reads TGTGCCAGCAGCCCGACAGAGTACCAAGAGACCCAGTACTTC. The chain is built from TRBV4-2 and TRBJ2-5, with D perhaps matching TRBD1 (5 bases). The V gene's germline CDR1 is LGHNA and CDR2 YNFKEQ. This CDR3 spans 14 amino acids. Trimming took off 4 bases at V and 0 bases at J, with 9 bases between the two ends.

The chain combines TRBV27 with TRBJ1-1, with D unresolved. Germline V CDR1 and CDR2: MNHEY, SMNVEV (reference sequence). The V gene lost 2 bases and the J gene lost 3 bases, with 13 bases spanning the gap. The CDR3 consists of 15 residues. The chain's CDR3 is CASSLIKTRDTEAFF. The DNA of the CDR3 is TGTGCCAGCAGTTTAATAAAGACCAGAGACACTGAAGCTTTCTTT.

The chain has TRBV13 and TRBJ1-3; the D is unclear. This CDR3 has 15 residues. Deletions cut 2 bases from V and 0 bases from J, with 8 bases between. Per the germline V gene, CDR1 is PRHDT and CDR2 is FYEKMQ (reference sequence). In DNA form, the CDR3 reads TGTGCCAGCAGCTTATATACCAGCTCTGGAAACACCATATATTTT. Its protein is CASSLYTSSGNTIYF.